These T cell receptor beta chains were read from a single sample in a study of shared clonotypes between healthy human individuals. TCRdb keeps only in-frame clones here, not all; method: immunoSEQ multiplex PCR. The table includes a few hundred thousand clones, 95% to 96% detected once. Material: naive CD8+ T cells sorted from blood. All receptors come from a woman in her 30s in good health. CDR3s include the opening cysteine and the closing phenylalanine or tryptophan. D genes are given only for firm matches. The size entry is marked missing in some rows and otherwise reads once, few, many or a size class.

cdr3_aa cdr3_nt d_call v_call clone_size j_call
CASSVAVGGSEQYF TGTGCCAGCAGCGTAGCGGTGGGGGGCAGCGAGCAGTACTTC . TRBV9 . TRBJ2-7
CASSAPSSGNTIYF TGTGCCAGCAGCGCCCCTTCCTCTGGAAACACCATATATTTT . TRBV9 . TRBJ1-3
CASSQDTLYNEQFF TGCGCCAGCAGCCAAGATACGTTATACAATGAGCAGTTCTTC . TRBV4-1 . TRBJ2-1
CASSPGQGGVGYTF TGTGCCAGCAGTCCCGGACAGGGGGGAGTTGGCTACACCTTC TRBD1 TRBV6-4 once TRBJ1-2
CASSWTSTYEQYF TGTGCCAGCAGCTGGACATCGACCTACGAGCAGTACTTC . TRBV13 . TRBJ2-7
CASSWGGVGSGNTIYF TGTGCCAGCAGTTGGGGGGGAGTAGGCTCAGGAAACACCATATATTTT . TRBV28 . TRBJ1-3
CASSAGGPAGELFF TGCGCCAGTTCAGCGGGAGGGCCGGCCGGGGAGCTGTTTTTT TRBD2 TRBV10-2 . TRBJ2-2
CASGTSGFRDTQYF TGTGCCAGCGGGACTAGCGGATTCCGGGATACGCAGTATTTT TRBD2 TRBV28 . TRBJ2-3
CASSLTGTSGSNEQFF TGTGCCAGCAGCTTGACCGGGACTAGCGGGAGCAATGAGCAGTTCTTC TRBD2 TRBV11-3 . TRBJ2-1
CASSLELAGIYNEQFF TGTGCCAGCAGCTTAGAACTAGCGGGTATATACAATGAGCAGTTCTTC TRBD2 TRBV11-2 . TRBJ2-1
CASSADGYYEQYF TGTGCCAGCAGTGCAGACGGGTACTACGAGCAGTACTTC . TRBV6-1 once TRBJ2-7
CAWSTGEANSPLHF TGTGCCTGGAGCACCGGAGAGGCCAATTCACCCCTCCACTTT . TRBV30 . TRBJ1-6
CASSSGVTNYGYTF TGTGCCAGCAGCTCAGGGGTGACTAACTATGGCTACACCTTC . TRBV6-5 . TRBJ1-2
CASSDNLVIYTF TGCGCCAGCAGTGACAATTTAGTAATCTACACCTTC . TRBV10-1 few TRBJ1-2
CASSITGSSYEQYF TGTGCCAGTAGTATCACGGGGAGCTCCTACGAGCAGTACTTC . TRBV19 . TRBJ2-7
CASSPLEDGYNYGYTF TGCGCCAGCAGCCCACTTGAGGACGGATATAACTATGGCTACACCTTC . TRBV5-1 . TRBJ1-2
CASSDPPEWGGDTQYF TGTGCCAGCAGTGACCCTCCGGAGTGGGGAGGGGATACGCAGTATTTT TRBD2 TRBV6-1 . TRBJ2-3
CASIGRGNGYTF TGTGCCAGCATCGGTAGGGGGAACGGCTACACCTTC . TRBV2 . TRBJ1-2
CASSVGVGYGYTF TGTGCCAGCAGCGTAGGAGTAGGCTATGGCTACACCTTC . TRBV9 . TRBJ1-2
CASRHTGDPEAFF TGTGCCAGCAGGCACACAGGGGACCCTGAAGCTTTCTTT TRBD1 TRBV28 . TRBJ1-1
CASRPSQGTARAFF TGTGCCAGCAGACCCTCCCAGGGGACTGCCCGTGCTTTCTTT . TRBV6-5 . TRBJ1-1
CASSHRLARKNNEQFF TGTGCCAGCAGTCACCGACTAGCGAGAAAGAACAATGAGCAGTTCTTC TRBD2 TRBV28 . TRBJ2-1
CASSQVVGVAETQYF TGCGCCAGCAGCCAAGTTGTGGGAGTGGCAGAGACCCAGTACTTC . TRBV4-1 . TRBJ2-5
CSVDQTENYGYTF TGCAGCGTTGACCAGACCGAGAACTATGGCTACACCTTC . TRBV29-1 . TRBJ1-2
CASSLSTGLGNTIYF TGTGCCAGCAGTTTGTCTACAGGGCTTGGAAACACCATATATTTT . TRBV27 . TRBJ1-3
CASRGLAGGPTYEQYF TGTGCCAGCAGGGGACTAGCGGGAGGCCCGACCTACGAGCAGTACTTC TRBD2 TRBV2 . TRBJ2-7
CASSFRWGAGYEQYF TGTGCCAGCAGTTTTAGGTGGGGGGCAGGGTACGAGCAGTACTTC . TRBV27 . TRBJ2-7
CASSPGLAGFGNTGELFF TGTGCCAGCAGCCCGGGACTAGCGGGTTTTGGTAACACCGGGGAGCTGTTTTTT TRBD2 TRBV5-6 . TRBJ2-2
CASSSGTNTDTQYF TGTGCCAGCAGCTCCGGGACTAACACAGATACGCAGTATTTT TRBD2 TRBV13 . TRBJ2-3
CASSLGGAVAFF TGTGCCAGCAGCTTGGGTGGGGCTGTAGCTTTCTTT . TRBV5-6 . TRBJ1-1
CASSPLGPVSHEQYF TGTGCCAGCAGCCCACTGGGTCCAGTATCCCACGAGCAGTACTTC . TRBV9 . TRBJ2-7